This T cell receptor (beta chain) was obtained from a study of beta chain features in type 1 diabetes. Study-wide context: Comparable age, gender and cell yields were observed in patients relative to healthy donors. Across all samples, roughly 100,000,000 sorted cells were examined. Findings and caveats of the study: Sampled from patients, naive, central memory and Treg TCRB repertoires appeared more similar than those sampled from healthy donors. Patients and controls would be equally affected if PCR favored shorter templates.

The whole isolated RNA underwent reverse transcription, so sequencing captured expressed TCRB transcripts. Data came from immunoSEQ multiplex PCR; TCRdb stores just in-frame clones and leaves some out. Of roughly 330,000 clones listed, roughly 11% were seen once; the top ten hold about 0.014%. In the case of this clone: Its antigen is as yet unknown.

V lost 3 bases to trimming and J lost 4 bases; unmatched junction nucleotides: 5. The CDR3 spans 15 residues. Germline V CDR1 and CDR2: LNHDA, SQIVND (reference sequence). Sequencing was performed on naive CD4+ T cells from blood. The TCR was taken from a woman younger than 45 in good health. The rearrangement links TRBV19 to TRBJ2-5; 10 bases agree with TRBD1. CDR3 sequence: CASSIGDRGRETQYF. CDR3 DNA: TGTGCCAGTAGTATTGGGGACAGGGGACGAGAGACCCAGTACTTC.